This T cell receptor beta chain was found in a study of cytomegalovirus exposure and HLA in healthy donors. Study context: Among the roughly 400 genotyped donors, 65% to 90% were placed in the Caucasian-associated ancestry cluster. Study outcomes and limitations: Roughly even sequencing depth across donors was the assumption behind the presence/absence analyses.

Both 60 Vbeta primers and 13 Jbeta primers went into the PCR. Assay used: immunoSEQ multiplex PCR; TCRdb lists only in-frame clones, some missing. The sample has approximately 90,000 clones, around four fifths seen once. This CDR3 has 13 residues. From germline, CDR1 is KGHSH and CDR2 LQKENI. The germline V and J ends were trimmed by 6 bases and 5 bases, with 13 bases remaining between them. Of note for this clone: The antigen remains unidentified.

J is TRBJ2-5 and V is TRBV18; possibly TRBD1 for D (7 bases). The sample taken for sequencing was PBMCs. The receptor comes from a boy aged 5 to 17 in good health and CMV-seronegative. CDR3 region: CASSPRGRETQYF. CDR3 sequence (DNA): TGTGCCAGCTCTCCCAGGGGGAGGGAGACCCAGTACTTC.